This T cell receptor (beta chain) is drawn from a study of STAT5B mutations in CD4+ large granular lymphocyte leukemia. Findings and caveats of the study: Data were not HLA-matched across samples. TRBV06-family usage was enriched in top patient clones (8/27) versus controls (2/35).

V was clipped by 5 bases and J by 0 bases; unmatched bases: 5. The germline V gene encodes CDR1 SEHNR and CDR2 FQNEAQ (reference sequence). The length of the CDR3 is 15 residues. As regards this clone: The antigen is unknown.

In the authors' methods: The detection floor for productive clonotype frequency was 2.59 x 10-5. Generated by immunoSEQ multiplex PCR, the TCRdb table keeps only in-frame clones and is missing some. V and J calls and clone size follow that table, whereas D and trimming were derived from the DNA. Here the sample spans tens of thousands of clones, 65% to 85% being singletons. The TCR originated in a human donor in good health. This sequence joins TRBV7-9 and TRBJ2-3; 7 bases are a match to TRBD2. Material: CD4+ T cells from blood buffy coats. The CDR3 is CASSPPGLSTDTQYF. The CDR3 coding sequence is TGTGCCAGCAGCCCACCGGGACTAAGCACAGATACGCAGTATTTT.